The present entry profiles one TCR beta chain with its context. The record originates from a study of cytomegalovirus exposure and HLA in healthy donors. The PCR employed 60 Vbeta primers together with 13 Jbeta primers. The assay was immunoSEQ multiplex PCR, and TCRdb's table has in-frame clones only and misses some. The sample totals about 130,000 clones. CDR1 is SGHTS, CDR2 YDEGEE, per germline. The CDR3 consists of 15 residues. V was pared by 5 bases and J by 5 bases, with 19 bases between. The sequence derives from a man between 35 and 55 years old in good health and CMV-seronegative. The sample taken for sequencing was PBMCs. The chain couples TRBV5-8 to TRBJ2-5, with D perhaps TRBD2 (5 bases). The DNA for the CDR3 is TGTGCCAGCAGGGACCGGGAACCTAAGCGGGAGACCCAGTACTTC. Translation: CASRDREPKRETQYF.